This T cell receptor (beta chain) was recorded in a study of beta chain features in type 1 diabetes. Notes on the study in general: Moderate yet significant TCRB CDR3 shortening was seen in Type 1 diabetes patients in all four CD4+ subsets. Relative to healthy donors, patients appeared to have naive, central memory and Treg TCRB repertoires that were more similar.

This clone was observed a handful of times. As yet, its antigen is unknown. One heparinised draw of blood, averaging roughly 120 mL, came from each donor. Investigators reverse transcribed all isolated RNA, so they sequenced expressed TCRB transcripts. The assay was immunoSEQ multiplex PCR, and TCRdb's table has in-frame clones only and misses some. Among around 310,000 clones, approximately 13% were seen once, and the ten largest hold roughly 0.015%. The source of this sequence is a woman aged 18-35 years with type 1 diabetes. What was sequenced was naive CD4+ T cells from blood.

CDR3 bases: TGTGCCAGCAGCTTCCAACAGGGGAACACTGAAGCTTTCTTT. Translated, it gives CASSFQQGNTEAFF. The chain employs TRBV7-9 and TRBJ1-1, with D possibly being TRBD1 (6 bases). The germline CDR1 and CDR2 sequences are SEHNR and FQNEAQ (reference sequence). Trimming took 3 bases from V and 1 from J, leaving 9 bases between them. The CDR3 has 14 residues.